The rows below give T cell receptor beta chains drawn from one sample of a study of tumor-infiltrating lymphocytes in primary liver carcinoma. MiXCR, run by TCRdb on the multiplex PCR reads, gives a single entry per CDR3 protein. The repertoire holds 180,000 or so distinct CDR3 sequences, with 60% as singletons. Sequencing used peripheral blood. Receptor source: a man in his forties with primary liver carcinoma and hepatitis B virus infection. Both conserved end residues are trimmed from each CDR3. Each record gives: J gene, V gene, CDR3 protein.

j_call: TRBJ2-3
v_call: TRBV11-2
cdr3_aa: ASSSLTGTTRTDTQY

j_call: TRBJ1-2
v_call: TRBV6-5
cdr3_aa: ASSTDPGQGGGYT

j_call: TRBJ2-7
v_call: TRBV28
cdr3_aa: ASSSLVSGGSYKQY

j_call: TRBJ2-1
v_call: TRBV30
cdr3_aa: AWSYDRVRDNEQF

j_call: TRBJ1-2
v_call: TRBV29-1
cdr3_aa: SIETIGACGYT

j_call: TRBJ2-7
v_call: TRBV19
cdr3_aa: ASSPLAGGTYEQY

j_call: TRBJ2-1
v_call: TRBV11-2
cdr3_aa: ASVSNNGTSGTEQF

j_call: TRBJ2-2
v_call: TRBV30
cdr3_aa: ANEYANTGELF

j_call: TRBJ1-2
v_call: TRBV4-1
cdr3_aa: ASSQVGGDGYT

j_call: TRBJ2-1
v_call: TRBV29-1
cdr3_aa: SVGLAPPYSEQL

j_call: TRBJ2-2
v_call: TRBV6-5
cdr3_aa: ASSYASDGTGELF

j_call: TRBJ2-7
v_call: TRBV7-9
cdr3_aa: ASSRGGWEQY

j_call: TRBJ1-6
v_call: TRBV18
cdr3_aa: ASSPRAADNSPLH

j_call: TRBJ1-1
v_call: TRBV6-1
cdr3_aa: ASRLTENTEAF

j_call: TRBJ1-2
v_call: TRBV14
cdr3_aa: ASSQGTGGFNYGYT

j_call: TRBJ2-5
v_call: TRBV2
cdr3_aa: AIFGTGEETQY

j_call: TRBJ2-3
v_call: TRBV4-1
cdr3_aa: ASSQGSSGGTDTQY

j_call: TRBJ2-5
v_call: TRBV30
cdr3_aa: AWSMVTRETQY

j_call: TRBJ2-5
v_call: TRBV11-1
cdr3_aa: ASSFRGGAQTQY

j_call: TRBJ2-6
v_call: TRBV29-1
cdr3_aa: SVEERVISGRASGANVLT

j_call: TRBJ2-3
v_call: TRBV12-3/TRBV12-4
cdr3_aa: ASYRDLNTDTQY

j_call: TRBJ2-5
v_call: TRBV11-1
cdr3_aa: ASSYFGVETQY

j_call: TRBJ2-3
v_call: TRBV6-1
cdr3_aa: ASTGGGREPTDTQY

j_call: TRBJ2-7
v_call: TRBV12-3/TRBV12-4
cdr3_aa: ASSFQGLYEQY

j_call: TRBJ1-4
v_call: TRBV11-2
cdr3_aa: ASSLEVGEEKLL

j_call: TRBJ2-7
v_call: TRBV28
cdr3_aa: ASSRGQGANEQY

j_call: TRBJ2-7
v_call: TRBV29-1
cdr3_aa: SAGTSGDEQC

j_call: TRBJ2-1
v_call: TRBV11-2
cdr3_aa: ASRWGQEENEQF

j_call: TRBJ2-7
v_call: TRBV5-5
cdr3_aa: ASSFDPASSYEQY

j_call: TRBJ2-3
v_call: TRBV20-1
cdr3_aa: SVRDPLALRDTQY

j_call: TRBJ2-1
v_call: TRBV4-1
cdr3_aa: ASSQKSLAGSLNEQF

j_call: TRBJ2-3
v_call: TRBV5-6
cdr3_aa: ASSWSTDTQY

j_call: TRBJ2-3
v_call: TRBV11-2
cdr3_aa: ASSLDRAGGTTDTQY

j_call: TRBJ2-7
v_call: TRBV29-1
cdr3_aa: SVDREGTYEQY

j_call: TRBJ2-7
v_call: TRBV6-6
cdr3_aa: ASSYLGDGPYEQY

j_call: TRBJ1-6
v_call: TRBV4-1
cdr3_aa: ASSLLRVFNSPLH

j_call: TRBJ1-1
v_call: TRBV6-5
cdr3_aa: ASRLDRVGTEAF

j_call: TRBJ2-7
v_call: TRBV6-1
cdr3_aa: ASSETMSYEQY

j_call: TRBJ1-5
v_call: TRBV6-5
cdr3_aa: VSGTFKGQPQH

j_call: TRBJ1-1
v_call: TRBV12-3/TRBV12-4
cdr3_aa: ASSWGQRESF